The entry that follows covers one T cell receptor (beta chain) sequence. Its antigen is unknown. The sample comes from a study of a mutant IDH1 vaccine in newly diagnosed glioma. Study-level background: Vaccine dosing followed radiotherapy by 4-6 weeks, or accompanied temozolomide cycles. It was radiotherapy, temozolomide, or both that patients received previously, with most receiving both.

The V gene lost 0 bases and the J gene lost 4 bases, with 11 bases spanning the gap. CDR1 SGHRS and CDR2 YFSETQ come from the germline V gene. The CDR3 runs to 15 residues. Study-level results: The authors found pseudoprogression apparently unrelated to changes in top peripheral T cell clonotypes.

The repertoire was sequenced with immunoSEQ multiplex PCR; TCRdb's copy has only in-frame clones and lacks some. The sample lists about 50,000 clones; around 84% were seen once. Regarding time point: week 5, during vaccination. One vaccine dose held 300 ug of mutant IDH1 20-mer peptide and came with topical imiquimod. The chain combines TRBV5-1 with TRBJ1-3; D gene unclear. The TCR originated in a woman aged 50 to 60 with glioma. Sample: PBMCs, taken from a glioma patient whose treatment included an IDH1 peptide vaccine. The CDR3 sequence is CASSLDSSPGNTIYF. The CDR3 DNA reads TGCGCCAGCAGCTTGGACAGTTCCCCCGGAAACACCATATATTTT. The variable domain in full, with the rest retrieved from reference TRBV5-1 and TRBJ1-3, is KAGVTQTPRYLIKTRGQQVTLSCSPISGHRSVSWYQQTPGQGLQFLFEYFSETQRNKGNFPGRFSGRQFSNSRSEMNVSTLELGDSALYLCASSLDSSPGNTIYFGEGSWLTVV.